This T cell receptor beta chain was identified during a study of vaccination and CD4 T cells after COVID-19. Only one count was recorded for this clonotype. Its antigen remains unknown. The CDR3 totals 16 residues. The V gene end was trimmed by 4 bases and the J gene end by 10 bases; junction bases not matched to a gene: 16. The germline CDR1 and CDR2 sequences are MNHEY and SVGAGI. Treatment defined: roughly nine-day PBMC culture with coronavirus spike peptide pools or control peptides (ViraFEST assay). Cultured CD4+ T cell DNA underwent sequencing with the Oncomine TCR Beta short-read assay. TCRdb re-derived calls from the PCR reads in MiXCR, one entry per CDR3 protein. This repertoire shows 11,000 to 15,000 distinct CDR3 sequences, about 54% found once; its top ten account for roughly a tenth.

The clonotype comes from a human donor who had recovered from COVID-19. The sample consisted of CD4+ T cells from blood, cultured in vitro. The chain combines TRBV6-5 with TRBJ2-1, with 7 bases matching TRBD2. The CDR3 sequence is CASSFLKGVAGAEQFF. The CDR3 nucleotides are TGTGCCAGCAGTTTTTTAAAAGGGGTGGCGGGAGCGGAGCAGTTCTTC.